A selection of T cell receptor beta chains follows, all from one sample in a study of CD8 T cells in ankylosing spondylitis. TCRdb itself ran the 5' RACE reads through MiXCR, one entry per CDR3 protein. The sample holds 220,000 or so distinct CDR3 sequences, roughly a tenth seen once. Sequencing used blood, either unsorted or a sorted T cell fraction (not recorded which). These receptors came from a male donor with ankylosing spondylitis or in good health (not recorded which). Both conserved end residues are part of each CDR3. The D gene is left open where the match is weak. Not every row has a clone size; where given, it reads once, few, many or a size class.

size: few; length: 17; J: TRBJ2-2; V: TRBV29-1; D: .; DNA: TGCAGCGTTGCGGGGCCAGTTTCTGGGGGGAACACCGGGGAGCTGTTTTTT; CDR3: CSVAGPVSGGNTGELFF
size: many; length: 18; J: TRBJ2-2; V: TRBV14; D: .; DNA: TGTGCCAGCAGCCAATTCGGCGGACCGGGGACGAACACCGGGGAGCTGTTTTTT; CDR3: CASSQFGGPGTNTGELFF
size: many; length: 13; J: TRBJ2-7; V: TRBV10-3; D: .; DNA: TGTGCCATCAGTGAGTCGGACTACTCCGAGCAGTACTTC; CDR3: CAISESDYSEQYF
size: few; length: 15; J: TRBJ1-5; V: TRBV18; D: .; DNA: TGTGCCAGCTCACGGGATAGGTCCGATTATCAGCCCCAGCATTTT; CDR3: CASSRDRSDYQPQHF
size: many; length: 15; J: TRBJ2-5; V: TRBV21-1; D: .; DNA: TGTGCCAGCAGCCAAATAGGGCTTCTGCGAGAGACCCAGTACTTC; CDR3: CASSQIGLLRETQYF
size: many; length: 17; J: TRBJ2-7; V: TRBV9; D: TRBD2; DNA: TGTGCCAGCAGCCCTACCGCGGGACTAGCCTTTTCCTACGAGCAGTACTTC; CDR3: CASSPTAGLAFSYEQYF
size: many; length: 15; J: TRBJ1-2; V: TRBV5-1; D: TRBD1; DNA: TGCGCCAGCAGCTTGGTGGGGACAGGTTACTATGGCTACACCTTC; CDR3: CASSLVGTGYYGYTF
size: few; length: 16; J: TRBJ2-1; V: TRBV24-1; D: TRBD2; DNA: TGTGCCACCAGTGACCGTACGGGGGGGAATTACAATGAGCAGTTCTTC; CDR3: CATSDRTGGNYNEQFF
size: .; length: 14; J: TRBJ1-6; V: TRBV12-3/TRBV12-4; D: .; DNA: TGTGCCAGCAGTCGCGACGGAGCCGGTTCACCCCTCCACTTT; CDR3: CASSRDGAGSPLHF
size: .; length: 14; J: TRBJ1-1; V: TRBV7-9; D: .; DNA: TGTGCCGTTAGGGCAGGGCGCGGGAGCACTGAAGCTTTCTTT; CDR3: CAVRAGRGSTEAFF
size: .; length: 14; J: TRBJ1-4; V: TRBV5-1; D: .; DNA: TGCGCCAGCAGCTTGGTTGGGGGTAATGAAAAACTGTTTTTT; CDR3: CASSLVGGNEKLFF
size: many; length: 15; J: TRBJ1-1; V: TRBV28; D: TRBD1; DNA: TGTGCCAGCAGCCGGGGACAGGGTTGGAACACTGAAGCTTTCTTT; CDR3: CASSRGQGWNTEAFF
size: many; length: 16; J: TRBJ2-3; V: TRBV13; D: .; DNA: TGTGCCAGCAGCTTAGGTGGTAGGGCCAGCACAGATACGCAGTATTTT; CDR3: CASSLGGRASTDTQYF
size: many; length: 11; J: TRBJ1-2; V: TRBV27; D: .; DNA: TGTGCCAGCGGGGACATCTATGGCTACACCTTC; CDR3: CASGDIYGYTF
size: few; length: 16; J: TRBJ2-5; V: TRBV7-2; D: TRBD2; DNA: TGTGCCAGCAGCATCCCGACTGGCGGGGGGCGGGAGACCCAGTACTTC; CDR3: CASSIPTGGGRETQYF
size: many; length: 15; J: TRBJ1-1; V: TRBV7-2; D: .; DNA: TGTGCCAGCAGCTTAGCGGCAGGGAGCTACACTGAAGCTTTCTTT; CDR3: CASSLAAGSYTEAFF
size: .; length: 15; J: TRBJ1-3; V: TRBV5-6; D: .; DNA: TGTGCCAGCAGCGACGGGACCTTCTCTGGAAACACCATATATTTT; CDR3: CASSDGTFSGNTIYF
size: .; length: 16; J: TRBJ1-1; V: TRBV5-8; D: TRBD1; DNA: TGTGCCAGCAGCCTTGCACCGGGACAGGGGAGCACTGAAGCTTTCTTT; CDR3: CASSLAPGQGSTEAFF
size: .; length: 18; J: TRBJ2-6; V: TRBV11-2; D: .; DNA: TGTGCCAGCCTAAGACAAGGGGGGGGCCTCTCTGGGGCCAACGTCCTGACTTTC; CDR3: CASLRQGGGLSGANVLTF
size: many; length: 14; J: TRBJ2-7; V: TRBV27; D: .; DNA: TGTGCCAGCAGCTCTACGACCGGGAACTACGAGCAGTACTTC; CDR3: CASSSTTGNYEQYF
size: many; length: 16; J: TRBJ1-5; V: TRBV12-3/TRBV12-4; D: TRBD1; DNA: TGTGCCAGCAGCCTCGGGCCGGACAGGGGGAATCAGCCCCAGCATTTT; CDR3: CASSLGPDRGNQPQHF
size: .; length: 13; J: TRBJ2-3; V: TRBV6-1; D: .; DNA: TGTGCCAGCAGTAGTCGGGGGCCAGATACGCAGTATTTT; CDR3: CASSSRGPDTQYF
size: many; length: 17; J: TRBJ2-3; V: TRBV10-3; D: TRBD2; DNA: TGTGCCATCAGTGGTCCGACTAGCGGGGTTCTCCAAGATACGCAGTATTTT; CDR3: CAISGPTSGVLQDTQYF
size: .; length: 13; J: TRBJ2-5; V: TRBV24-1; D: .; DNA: TGTGCCACCAGTGAGGGGGGCCAAGAGACCCAGTACTTC; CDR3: CATSEGGQETQYF
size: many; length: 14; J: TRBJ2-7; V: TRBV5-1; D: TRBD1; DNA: TGCGCCAGCAGCCCAGGAGACAGGGGAGACGAGCAGTACTTC; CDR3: CASSPGDRGDEQYF
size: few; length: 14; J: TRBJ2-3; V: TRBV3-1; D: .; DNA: TGTGCCAGCAGCCGGTCCTCAGGCACAGATACGCAGTATTTT; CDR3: CASSRSSGTDTQYF
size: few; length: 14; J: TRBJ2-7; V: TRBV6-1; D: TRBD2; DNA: TGTGCCAGCTCGGAGACTAGCGGGGTTCGCGAGCAGTACTTC; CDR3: CASSETSGVREQYF
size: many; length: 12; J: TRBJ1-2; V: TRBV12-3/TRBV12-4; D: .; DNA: TGTGCCAGCAGTCTCCTCATGTATGGCTACACCTTC; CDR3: CASSLLMYGYTF
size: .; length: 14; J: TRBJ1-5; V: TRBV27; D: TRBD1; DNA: TGTGCCAGCCAGACAGGGGCGGACAGTCAGCCCCAGCATTTT; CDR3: CASQTGADSQPQHF
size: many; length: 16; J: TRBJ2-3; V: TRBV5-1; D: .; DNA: TGCGCCAGCAGCTTGGAGGCCTATCGGGCGGCAGATACGCAGTATTTT; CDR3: CASSLEAYRAADTQYF
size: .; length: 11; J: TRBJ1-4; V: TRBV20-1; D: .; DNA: TGCAGTGCTAGAGGGAGTGAAAAACTGTTTTTT; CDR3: CSARGSEKLFF
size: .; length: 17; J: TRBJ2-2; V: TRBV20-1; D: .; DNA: TGCAGTGCTAGATTGGGACACCATAAAACTAACACCGGGGAGCTGTTTTTT; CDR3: CSARLGHHKTNTGELFF
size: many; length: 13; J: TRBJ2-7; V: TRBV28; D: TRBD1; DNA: TGTGCCAGCAGCACCCCCATGACAGGGGAACAGTACTTC; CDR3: CASSTPMTGEQYF
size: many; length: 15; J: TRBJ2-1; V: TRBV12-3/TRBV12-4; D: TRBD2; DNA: TGTGCCAGCAGGGTAGGGACTAGTCCTTTGAATGAGCAGTTCTTC; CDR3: CASRVGTSPLNEQFF
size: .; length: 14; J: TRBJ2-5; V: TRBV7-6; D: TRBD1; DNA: TGTGCCAGCAGCTCAACAGGGGACCAAGAGACCCAGTACTTC; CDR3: CASSSTGDQETQYF
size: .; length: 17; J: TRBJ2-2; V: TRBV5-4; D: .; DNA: TGTGCCAGCAGCTCGAGGGGCAGGGCACGTAACACCGGGGAGCTGTTTTTT; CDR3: CASSSRGRARNTGELFF
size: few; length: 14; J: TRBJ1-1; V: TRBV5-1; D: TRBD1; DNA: TGCGCCAGCAGCGCCGGGACAGCGAACACTGAAGCTTTCTTT; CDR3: CASSAGTANTEAFF
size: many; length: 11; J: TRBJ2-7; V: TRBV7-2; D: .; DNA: TGTGCCAGCAGCTTAGGCCCAGGGTCTCACTTC; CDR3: CASSLGPGSHF
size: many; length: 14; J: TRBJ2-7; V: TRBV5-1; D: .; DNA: TGCGCCAGCAGCTTGGCCGACGGATCCTACGAGCAGTACTTC; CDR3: CASSLADGSYEQYF
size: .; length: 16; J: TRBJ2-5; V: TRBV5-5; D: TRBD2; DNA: TGTGCCAGCAGCTGGGGACTAGCGGGGCTCCAAGAGACCCAGTACTTC; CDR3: CASSWGLAGLQETQYF
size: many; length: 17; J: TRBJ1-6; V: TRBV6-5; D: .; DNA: TGTGCCAGCAGTTACACCTCGGACAGAAAATATAATTCACCCCTCCACTTT; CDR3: CASSYTSDRKYNSPLHF
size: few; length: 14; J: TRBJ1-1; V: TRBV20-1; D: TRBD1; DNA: TGCAGTGCTAGATCACCGACAGGGGGCGGTGAAGCTTTCTTT; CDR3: CSARSPTGGGEAFF
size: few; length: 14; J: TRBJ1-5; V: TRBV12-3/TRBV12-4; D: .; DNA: TGTGCCAGCAGTTATGGACCGGCGGGGCAGCCCCAGCATTTT; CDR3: CASSYGPAGQPQHF
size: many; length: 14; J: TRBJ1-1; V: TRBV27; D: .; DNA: TGTGCCAGCAGCGTAGGAGCTTGGAACACTGAAGCTTTCTTT; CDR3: CASSVGAWNTEAFF
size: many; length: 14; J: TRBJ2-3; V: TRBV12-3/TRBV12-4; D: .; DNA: TGTGCCAGCAGTTACCCCACGGAGGGGGGGACGCAGTATTTT; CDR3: CASSYPTEGGTQYF
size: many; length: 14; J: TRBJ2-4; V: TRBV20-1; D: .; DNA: TGCAGTGCTAGGCCAGGGGCAATCAAAAACATTCAGTACTTC; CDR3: CSARPGAIKNIQYF
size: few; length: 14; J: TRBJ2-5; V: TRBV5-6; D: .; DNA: TGTGCCAGCAGCTCCTCGACCCCCGGGGAGACCCAGTACTTC; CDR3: CASSSSTPGETQYF
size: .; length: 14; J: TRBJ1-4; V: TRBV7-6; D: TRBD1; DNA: TGTGCCAGCAGCATAAGGACAGGTCTGGAAAAACTGTTTTTT; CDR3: CASSIRTGLEKLFF
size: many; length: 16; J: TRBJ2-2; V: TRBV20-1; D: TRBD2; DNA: TGCAGTGCTAGAGGTCTAGCGGGGGGCTTCGTGGGGGAGCTGTTTTTT; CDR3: CSARGLAGGFVGELFF
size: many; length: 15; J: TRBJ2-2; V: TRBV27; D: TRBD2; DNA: TGTGCCAGCACCCTAGCGGGGGGGCGTCCCGGGGAGCTGTTTTTT; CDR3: CASTLAGGRPGELFF
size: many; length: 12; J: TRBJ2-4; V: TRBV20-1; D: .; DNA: TGCAGTGCTAGAGTAGCCAAAAACATTCAGTACTTC; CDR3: CSARVAKNIQYF
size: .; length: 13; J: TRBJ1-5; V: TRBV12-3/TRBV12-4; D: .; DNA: TGTGCCAGCAGTTTCACAGACAATCAGCCCCAGCATTTT; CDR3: CASSFTDNQPQHF